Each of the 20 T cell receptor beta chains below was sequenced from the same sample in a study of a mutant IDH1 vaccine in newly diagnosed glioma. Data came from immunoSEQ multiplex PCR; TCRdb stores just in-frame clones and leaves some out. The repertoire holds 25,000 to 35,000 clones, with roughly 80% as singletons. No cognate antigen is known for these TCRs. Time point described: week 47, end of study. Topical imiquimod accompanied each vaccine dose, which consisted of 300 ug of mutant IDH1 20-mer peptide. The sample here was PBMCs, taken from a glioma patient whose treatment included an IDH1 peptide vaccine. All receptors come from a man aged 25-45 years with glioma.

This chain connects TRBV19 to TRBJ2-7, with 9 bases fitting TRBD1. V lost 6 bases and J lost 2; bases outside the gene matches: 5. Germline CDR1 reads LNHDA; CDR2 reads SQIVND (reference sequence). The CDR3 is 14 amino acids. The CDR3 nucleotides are TGTGCCAGTAGCGGGACAGGGAAAACCTACGAGCAGTACTTC. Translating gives CASSGTGKTYEQYF.

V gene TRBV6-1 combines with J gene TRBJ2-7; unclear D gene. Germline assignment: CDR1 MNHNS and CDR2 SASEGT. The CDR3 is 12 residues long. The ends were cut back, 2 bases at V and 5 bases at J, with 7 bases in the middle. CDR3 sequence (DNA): TGTGCCAGCAGTGAAATTGGCGACGAGCAGTACTTC. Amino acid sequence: CASSEIGDEQYF.

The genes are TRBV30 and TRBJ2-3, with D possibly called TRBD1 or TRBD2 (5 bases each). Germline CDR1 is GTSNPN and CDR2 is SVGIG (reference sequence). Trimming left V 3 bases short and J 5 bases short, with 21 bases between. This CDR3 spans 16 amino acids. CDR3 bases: TGTGCCTGGAGACGGGGCAGTCGGTTTTCGCAAGATACGCAGTATTTT. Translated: CAWRRGSRFSQDTQYF.

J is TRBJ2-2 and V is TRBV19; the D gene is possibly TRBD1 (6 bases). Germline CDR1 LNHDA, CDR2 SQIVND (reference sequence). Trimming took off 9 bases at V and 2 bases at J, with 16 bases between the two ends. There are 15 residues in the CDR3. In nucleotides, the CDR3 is TGTGCCAGCTTCCAGGGGTGGTCCAACACCGGGGAGCTGTTTTTT. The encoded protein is CASFQGWSNTGELFF.

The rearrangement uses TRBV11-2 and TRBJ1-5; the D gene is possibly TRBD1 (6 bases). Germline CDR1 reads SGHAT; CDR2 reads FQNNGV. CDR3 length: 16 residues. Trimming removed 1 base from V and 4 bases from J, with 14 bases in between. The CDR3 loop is CASSLAGQGRNQPQHF. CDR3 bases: TGTGCCAGCAGCTTAGCGGGACAAGGTCGGAATCAGCCCCAGCATTTT.

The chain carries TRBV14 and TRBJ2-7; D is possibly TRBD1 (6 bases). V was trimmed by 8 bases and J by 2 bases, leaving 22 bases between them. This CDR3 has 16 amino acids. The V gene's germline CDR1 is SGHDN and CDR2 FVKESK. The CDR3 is CASAKVQTGSTYEQYF. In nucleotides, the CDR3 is TGTGCCAGCGCCAAGGTTCAGACAGGAAGCACCTACGAGCAGTACTTC.

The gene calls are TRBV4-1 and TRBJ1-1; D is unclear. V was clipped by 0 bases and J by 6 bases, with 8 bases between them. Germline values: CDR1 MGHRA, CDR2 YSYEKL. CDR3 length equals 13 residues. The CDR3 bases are TGCGCCAGCAGCCAAGATAGTACAGCTGAAGCTTTCTTT. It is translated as CASSQDSTAEAFF.

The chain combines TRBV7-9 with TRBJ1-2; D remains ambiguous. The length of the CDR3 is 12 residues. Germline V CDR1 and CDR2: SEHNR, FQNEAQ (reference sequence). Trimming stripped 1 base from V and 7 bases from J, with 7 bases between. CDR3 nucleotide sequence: TGTGCCAGCAGCTTAGGAACAGCTGGCTACACCTTC. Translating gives CASSLGTAGYTF.

The CDR3 here is CASSLGGLNPYEQYF. The CDR3 bases are TGTGCCAGCAGCCTGGGGGGCCTAAACCCCTACGAGCAGTACTTC. The chain carries TRBV4-2 and TRBJ2-7; possibly TRBD1 or TRBD2 for D (6 bases each). Deletions cut 4 bases from V and 2 bases from J, with 15 bases between. Germline CDR1 reads LGHNA; CDR2 reads YNFKEQ. The CDR3 extends over 15 amino acids.

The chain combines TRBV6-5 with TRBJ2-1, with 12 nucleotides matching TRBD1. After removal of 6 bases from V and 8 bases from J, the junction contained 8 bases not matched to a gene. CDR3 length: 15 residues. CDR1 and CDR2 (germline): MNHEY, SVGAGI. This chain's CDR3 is CASSSGTGGIDEQFF. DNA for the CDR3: TGTGCCAGCAGCTCCGGGACAGGGGGCATCGATGAGCAGTTCTTC.

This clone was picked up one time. In DNA, the CDR3 is TGTGCCAGCAGCGCGCTAGCGGGAAGGGCCGGGGAGCTGTTTTTT. This translates into CASSALAGRAGELFF. This rearrangement joins TRBV9 to TRBJ2-2; TRBD2 matches 9 bases. The CDR3 spans 15 residues. Germline V gene data show CDR1 as SGDLS and CDR2 as YYNGEE. Trimming cost V 3 bases and J 6 bases; bases outside gene matches: 6.

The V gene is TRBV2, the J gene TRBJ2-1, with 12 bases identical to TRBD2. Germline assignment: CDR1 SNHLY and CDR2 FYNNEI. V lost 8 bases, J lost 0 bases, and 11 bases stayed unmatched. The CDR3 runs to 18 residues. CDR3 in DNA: TGTGCCAGCGGGTCGGGGCTAGCGGGAGGGAGCTCCTACAATGAGCAGTTCTTC. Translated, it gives CASGSGLAGGSSYNEQFF.

DNA of the CDR3: TGTGCCAGCAGGGACTTCGCAACGGAAGAAGGGCAGTACTTC. It is translated as CASRDFATEEGQYF. The J gene is TRBJ2-7, the V gene TRBV5-6, with D perhaps TRBD2 (5 bases). The CDR3 sequence is 14 residues long. Trimming removed 5 bases from V and 9 bases from J, with 21 bases in between. CDR1 SGHDT and CDR2 YYEEEE come from the germline V gene.

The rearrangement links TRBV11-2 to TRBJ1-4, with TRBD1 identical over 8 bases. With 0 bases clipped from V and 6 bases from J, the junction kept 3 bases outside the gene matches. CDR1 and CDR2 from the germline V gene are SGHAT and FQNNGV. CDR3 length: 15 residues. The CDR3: CASSLDQQGDEKLFF. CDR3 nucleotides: TGTGCCAGCAGCTTAGATCAACAGGGGGATGAAAAACTGTTTTTT.

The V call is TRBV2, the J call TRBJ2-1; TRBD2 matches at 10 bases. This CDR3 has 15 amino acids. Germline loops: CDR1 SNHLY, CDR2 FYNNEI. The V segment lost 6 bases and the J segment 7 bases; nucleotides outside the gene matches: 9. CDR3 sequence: CASSAESGGANEQFF. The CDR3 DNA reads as TGTGCCAGCAGCGCTGAAAGCGGGGGGGCGAATGAGCAGTTCTTC.

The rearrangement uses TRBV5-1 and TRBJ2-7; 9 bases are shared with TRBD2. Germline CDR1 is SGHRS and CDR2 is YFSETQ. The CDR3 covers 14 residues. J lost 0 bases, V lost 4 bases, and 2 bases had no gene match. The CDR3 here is CASSAGLASYEQYF. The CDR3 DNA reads TGCGCCAGCAGCGCGGGACTAGCCTCCTACGAGCAGTACTTC.

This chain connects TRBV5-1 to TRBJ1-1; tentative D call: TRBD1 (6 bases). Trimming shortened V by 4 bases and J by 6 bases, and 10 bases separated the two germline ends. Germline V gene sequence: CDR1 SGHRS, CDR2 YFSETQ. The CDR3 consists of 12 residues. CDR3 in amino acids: CASSTQGSEAFF. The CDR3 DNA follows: TGCGCCAGCAGCACACAGGGATCTGAAGCTTTCTTT.

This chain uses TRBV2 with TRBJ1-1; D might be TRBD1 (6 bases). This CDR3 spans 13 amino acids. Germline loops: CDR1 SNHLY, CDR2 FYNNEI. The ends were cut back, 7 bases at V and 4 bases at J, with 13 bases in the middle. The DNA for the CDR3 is TGTGCCAGCACGGGGGGCGCGGGCACTGAAGCTTTCTTT. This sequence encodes CASTGGAGTEAFF.

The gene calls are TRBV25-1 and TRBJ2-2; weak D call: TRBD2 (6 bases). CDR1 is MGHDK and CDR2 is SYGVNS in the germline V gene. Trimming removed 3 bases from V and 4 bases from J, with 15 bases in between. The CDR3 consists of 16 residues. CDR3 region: CASSDLRDLSTGELFF. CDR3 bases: TGTGCCAGCAGTGACCTCCGGGACTTGAGCACCGGGGAGCTGTTTTTT.

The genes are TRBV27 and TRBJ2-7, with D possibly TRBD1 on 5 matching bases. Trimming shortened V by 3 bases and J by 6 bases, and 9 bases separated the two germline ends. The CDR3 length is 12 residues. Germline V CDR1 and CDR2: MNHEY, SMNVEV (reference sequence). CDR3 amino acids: CASSFPQGEQYF. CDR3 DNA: TGTGCCAGCAGTTTCCCTCAGGGCGAGCAGTACTTC.